The 23 T cell receptor beta chains listed next were all sequenced from one sample in a study of T cell responses to AZD1222 COVID-19 vaccine. Assay: immunoSEQ multiplex PCR; the TCRdb copy retains only in-frame clones and omits some. This table lists more than 110,000 clones. Sequencing used peripheral blood. These receptor sequences come from an adult in good health.

The V gene is TRBV19, the J gene TRBJ1-4; 7 bases are a match to TRBD1. CDR3 size: 15 residues. Germline V lookup: CDR1 LNHDA, CDR2 SQIVND (reference sequence). V dropped 7 bases and J dropped 4; count of bases not matched to a gene: 9. CDR3 amino acids: CASTWGQTINEKLFF. CDR3 sequence (DNA): TGTGCCAGTACATGGGGACAGACGATTAATGAAAAACTGTTTTTT.

The V gene is TRBV24-1, the J gene TRBJ2-1; no reliable D call. This CDR3 has 12 amino acids. CDR1 is KGHDR, CDR2 SFDVKD, per germline. Trimming removed 7 bases from V and 9 bases from J, with 12 bases in between. The CDR3 DNA is TGTGCCACCAGCGAACGAGTAGGTGAGCAGTTCTTC. As protein: CATSERVGEQFF.

V is TRBV2 and J is TRBJ1-2; D not certain. Germline V gene data show CDR1 as SNHLY and CDR2 as FYNNEI. Trimming removed 5 bases from V and 0 bases from J, with 7 bases in between. This CDR3 spans 13 amino acids. The CDR3 here is CASSPLANYGYTF. CDR3 bases: TGTGCCAGCAGTCCGTTAGCTAACTATGGCTACACCTTC.

V and J are TRBV19 and TRBJ1-2; 7 bases are a match to TRBD1. The CDR3 extends over 16 amino acids. Trimming cost V 3 bases and J 3 bases; bases outside gene matches: 10. Germline V gene sequence: CDR1 LNHDA, CDR2 SQIVND (reference sequence). As DNA, the CDR3 is TGTGCCAGTAGTATCCACCGGGGAGGGGGCGACTATGGCTACACCTTC. It specifies CASSIHRGGGDYGYTF.

The rearrangement joins TRBV2 to TRBJ1-6; D not resolved. CDR1 and CDR2 from the germline V gene are SNHLY and FYNNEI. This CDR3 has 13 residues. Trimming left V 8 bases short and J 7 bases short, with 12 bases between. As DNA, the CDR3 is TGTGCCAGCCGGGATTTTCAAAATTCACCCCTCCACTTT. It specifies CASRDFQNSPLHF.

V and J are TRBV10-3 and TRBJ1-1; no reliable D call. V shed 5 bases and J shed 8 bases, with 21 bases lying between them. CDR3 size: 15 residues. The germline V gene has CDR1 ENHRY and CDR2 SYGVKD. CDR3 in amino acids: CAISPEGTGTLEAFF. CDR3 DNA: TGTGCCATCAGTCCCGAGGGTACCGGAACCCTCGAAGCTTTCTTT.

V and J are TRBV10-3 and TRBJ1-2, with D possibly TRBD1 on 6 matching bases. Germline loops: CDR1 ENHRY, CDR2 SYGVKD. The CDR3 is 14 residues long. Trimming shortened V by 5 bases and J by 8 bases, and 18 bases separated the two germline ends. CDR3 nucleotides: TGTGCCATCAGTCGGGGGGGGCAGGAGAAAGGCTACACCTTC. It translates to CAISRGGQEKGYTF.

The genes are TRBV6-2 or TRBV6-3 and TRBJ2-5; 9 nucleotides line up with TRBD2. Germline CDR1 is MNHEY and CDR2 is SVGEGT. After removal of 2 bases from V and 6 bases from J, the junction contained 7 bases not matched to a gene. CDR3 size: 15 residues. The CDR3 bases are TGTGCCAGCAGTTACGGGGCGGGGGGGCCACAGACCCAGTACTTC. Protein: CASSYGAGGPQTQYF.

The rearrangement joins TRBV2 to TRBJ2-7; D is possibly TRBD1 (6 bases). The CDR3 sequence is 15 residues long. Trimming stripped 6 bases from V and 5 bases from J, with 20 bases between. Germline V gene sequence: CDR1 SNHLY, CDR2 FYNNEI. CDR3 coding DNA: TGTGCCAGCAGCGCGCTTTGGGGGCTATGGAACGAGCAGTACTTC. Protein sequence: CASSALWGLWNEQYF.

This rearrangement joins TRBV19 to TRBJ1-2; weak D call: TRBD1 (5 bases). The length of the CDR3 is 14 residues. V was clipped by 4 bases and J by 8 bases, with 17 bases between them. The germline gives CDR1 LNHDA, CDR2 SQIVND (reference sequence). The CDR3 nucleotides are TGTGCCAGTAGTACCGGCGGGGGGACGTGGGGCTACACCTTC. Translated, it gives CASSTGGGTWGYTF.

The chain carries TRBV9 and TRBJ1-2; 7 bases map to TRBD1. The germline V gene encodes CDR1 SGDLS and CDR2 YYNGEE. The CDR3 extends over 15 amino acids. V lost 0 bases and J lost 1; bases outside the gene matches: 3. The CDR3 sequence: CASSVGGGLNYGYTF. CDR3 coding DNA: TGTGCCAGCAGCGTAGGAGGGGGCCTTAACTATGGCTACACCTTC.

The chain employs TRBV5-1 and TRBJ1-4; tentatively, D is TRBD1 (5 bases). Trimming removed 0 bases from V and 6 bases from J, with 9 bases in between. The germline V gene has CDR1 SGHRS and CDR2 YFSETQ. The length of the CDR3 is 14 residues. In DNA form, the CDR3 reads TGCGCCAGCAGCTTGGCAGGGTCGGATGAAAAACTGTTTTTT. It encodes CASSLAGSDEKLFF.

J is TRBJ1-2 and V is TRBV5-6, with a possible D match to TRBD1 (6 bases). The CDR3 is 14 residues long. The germline gives CDR1 SGHDT, CDR2 YYEEEE. Trimming shortened V by 0 bases and J by 11 bases, and 17 bases separated the two germline ends. In DNA, the CDR3 is TGTGCCAGCAGCTTGGCGAACAGGGCCGACTATTACACCTTC. Its protein is CASSLANRADYYTF.

V usage is TRBV7-7 and J usage is TRBJ1-6; D remains ambiguous. The CDR3 has 13 amino acids. Trimming stripped 5 bases from V and 5 bases from J, with 7 bases between. Germline assignment: CDR1 SSHAT and CDR2 FNYEAQ (reference sequence). The CDR3 sequence is CASSPTHNSPLHF. The CDR3 DNA follows: TGTGCCAGCAGCCCAACTCATAATTCACCCCTCCACTTT.

The chain recombines TRBV6-2 or TRBV6-3 with TRBJ1-2; 7 bases map to TRBD1. The CDR3 is 16 amino acids. The germline V gene encodes CDR1 MNHEY and CDR2 SVGEGT. Trimming at V came to 5 bases and at J to 2 bases, leaving 11 bases not matched to a gene. CDR3 region: CASSTPNRGLNYGYTF. The CDR3 coding sequence is TGTGCCAGCAGTACTCCTAACAGGGGACTCAACTATGGCTACACCTTC.

V is TRBV6-5 and J is TRBJ1-5; D might be TRBD1 (5 bases). CDR1 is MNHEY, CDR2 SVGAGI, per germline. V was pared by 5 bases and J by 3 bases, with 14 bases between. CDR3 length: 15 amino acids. The CDR3 nucleotides read TGTGCCAGCAGTCCCGGGACTCTTAACAATCAGCCCCAGCATTTT. Residues: CASSPGTLNNQPQHF.

This sequence joins TRBV3-1 (or the pseudogene TRBV3-2) and TRBJ2-5, with 9 positions matching TRBD2. CDR3 length: 17 residues. The junction had 14 bases not matched to a gene; V was cut back by 4 bases and J by 5 bases. The V gene's germline CDR1 is LGHDT and CDR2 YNNKEL (reference sequence). The chain's CDR3 is CASSPRDGGGAVETQYF. The CDR3 nucleotides are TGTGCCAGCAGCCCCAGGGACGGCGGGGGGGCAGTGGAGACCCAGTACTTC.

The V call is TRBV18, the J call TRBJ1-2; 9 nucleotides match TRBD1. V lost 6 bases, J lost 4 bases, and 6 bases stayed unmatched. Germline lookup yields CDR1 KGHSH and CDR2 LQKENI. This CDR3 contains 14 residues. CDR3 bases: TGTGCCAGCTCTTGGACAGGGGATGGCTATGGCTACACCTTC. This sequence encodes CASSWTGDGYGYTF.

V usage is TRBV5-6 and J usage is TRBJ2-7; unclear D gene. This CDR3 spans 12 amino acids. V lost 1 base and J 6 bases, leaving 8 bases between the germline ends. Germline-derived CDR1 and CDR2 are SGHDT and YYEEEE. As DNA, the CDR3 is TGTGCCAGCAGCTTGAAACAGACCGAGCAGTACTTC. Amino acids: CASSLKQTEQYF. Combining the CDR3 with reference TRBV5-6 and TRBJ2-7 gives the whole variable domain DAGVTQSPTHLIKTRGQQVTLRCSPKSGHDTVSWYQQALGQGPQFIFQYYEEEERQRGNFPDRFSGHQFPNYSSELNVNALLLGDSALYLCASSLKQTEQYFGPGTRLTVT.

CDR3 protein: CASSQDDGYTF. The CDR3 bases are TGCGCCAGCAGCCAAGATGATGGCTACACCTTC. The gene calls are TRBV4-1 and TRBJ1-2, with no clear D. Germline V gene lookup returns CDR1 MGHRA and CDR2 YSYEKL. The CDR3 runs to 11 residues. V was clipped by 0 bases and J by 6 bases, with 2 bases between them.

About this clone itself: The sample carries other DNA sequences with the same CDR3. The chain links TRBV27 to TRBJ2-2; D not certain. The CDR3 consists of 13 residues. Trimming stripped 3 bases from V and 6 bases from J, with 8 bases between. The germline V gene has CDR1 MNHEY and CDR2 SMNVEV (reference sequence). CDR3 sequence (DNA): TGTGCCAGCAGTTTCGGTGGGGCCGGGGAGCTGTTTTTT. The encoded protein is CASSFGGAGELFF.

This chain links TRBV19 with TRBJ1-1; the match to TRBD1 covers 7 bases. The CDR3 length is 15 residues. The V gene's germline CDR1 is LNHDA and CDR2 SQIVND (reference sequence). The J segment lost 2 bases and the V segment lost 6 bases, leaving 9 bases of the junction unmatched. The chain's CDR3 is CASRPQGVYNTEAFF. In DNA, the CDR3 is TGTGCCAGTAGACCCCAGGGGGTTTACAACACTGAAGCTTTCTTT.

The chain recombines TRBV12-3 or TRBV12-4 with TRBJ1-1; tentative D call: TRBD1 (5 bases). The CDR3 is made up of 13 amino acids. The V end was cut by 3 bases, the J end by 7 bases, with 12 bases between. CDR3 nucleotide sequence: TGTGCCAGCAGTTTGTTTGCGGGGGTTGAAGCTTTCTTT. Translated, it gives CASSLFAGVEAFF.